This entry lists 21 T cell receptor beta chains sequenced from one sample in a study of identifying expanded T cells in peripheral blood. Produced via immunoSEQ multiplex PCR; TCRdb's table is partial and in-frame only. The table includes more than 90,000 clones, roughly nine tenths detected once. Source material: blood. These receptors were collected from a person aged 18-69 years in good health.

CDR3 amino acids: CASSHPGQGTDNEQFF. The CDR3 nucleotides read TGTGCCAGCAGTCATCCGGGACAGGGTACGGACAATGAGCAGTTCTTC. The chain combines TRBV28 with TRBJ2-1, with 9 nucleotides matching TRBD1. Trimming cost V 5 bases and J 5 bases; bases outside gene matches: 10. Germline V CDR1 and CDR2: MDHEN, SYDVKM. CDR3 length: 16 amino acids.

This clone was seen once. V and J are TRBV27 and TRBJ1-1; the match to TRBD1 covers 9 bases. Germline V gene sequence: CDR1 MNHEY, CDR2 SMNVEV (reference sequence). The length of the CDR3 is 13 residues. The V gene end was trimmed by 11 bases and the J gene end by 10 bases; junction bases not matched to a gene: 14. The CDR3 here is CAAGPDRGFRAFF. The CDR3 DNA reads as TGTGCCGCAGGACCGGACAGGGGCTTCCGAGCTTTCTTT.

This clone was observed a handful of times. The gene calls are TRBV18 and TRBJ2-7; maybe TRBD1 (6 bases). The CDR3 runs to 18 residues. From germline, CDR1 is KGHSH and CDR2 LQKENI. V was trimmed by 3 bases and J by 2 bases, leaving 23 bases between them. The CDR3 region has the DNA TGTGCCAGCTCACCGGGTTTTATAGGACAGTCGAGACCCTACGAGCAGTACTTC. As protein: CASSPGFIGQSRPYEQYF.

The chain carries TRBV11-2 and TRBJ2-7, with D possibly being TRBD1 (6 bases). V gave up 1 base and J gave up 1 base, with 17 bases separating them. The CDR3 covers 17 residues. The germline gives CDR1 SGHAT, CDR2 FQNNGV. DNA for the CDR3: TGTGCCAGCAGCTTAGTGTGGGACACCCAAGGGTCCTACGAGCAGTACTTC. Its protein product is CASSLVWDTQGSYEQYF.

In its sample, this clone was seen a few times. The chain uses TRBV4-3 and TRBJ1-1; 7 nucleotides line up with TRBD1. CDR1 and CDR2 from the germline V gene are LGHNA and YSLEER. V shed 2 bases, J shed 0 bases, and the junction held 18 bases outside the gene matches. This CDR3 spans 20 amino acids. The CDR3 region is CASSQHPVEGARRVNTEAFF. The CDR3 bases are TGCGCCAGCAGCCAACACCCGGTTGAGGGGGCGAGAAGAGTGAACACTGAAGCTTTCTTT.

The chain recombines TRBV5-4 with TRBJ1-3, with D unclear. V dropped 4 bases and J dropped 4 bases, with 6 bases sitting between them. Per the germline V gene, CDR1 is SGHNT and CDR2 is YYREEE (reference sequence). The CDR3 extends over 12 amino acids. The chain's CDR3 is CASSIRGNTIYF. The CDR3 bases are TGTGCCAGCAGCATTAGGGGAAACACCATATATTTT.

The chain couples TRBV4-2 to TRBJ2-1; 10 positions match TRBD2. Unmatched junction bases numbered 5, after V lost 0 bases and J lost 9 bases. Looked up from germline, CDR1 is LGHNA and CDR2 is YNFKEQ. The CDR3 has 15 amino acids. CDR3 sequence reads: CASSQELAGFSEQFF. DNA of the CDR3: TGTGCCAGCAGCCAAGAACTAGCGGGGTTCTCTGAGCAGTTCTTC.

This chain joins TRBV4-1 and TRBJ2-1, with TRBD2 matching 7 bases. The V gene end was trimmed by 0 bases and the J gene end by 2 bases; junction bases not matched to a gene: 7. Germline V gives CDR1 MGHRA, CDR2 YSYEKL. The CDR3 sequence is 17 residues long. CDR3 region: CASSQDRGLTPYNEQFF. In nucleotides, the CDR3 is TGCGCCAGCAGCCAAGACCGGGGACTAACCCCCTACAATGAGCAGTTCTTC.

The chain has TRBV7-2 and TRBJ2-3; 8 bases map to TRBD1. Germline assignment: CDR1 SGHTA and CDR2 FQGNSA. The CDR3 runs to 14 residues. Germline trimming cut 5 bases from V and 2 bases from J; bases unmatched to any gene: 3. The CDR3 is CASSPDRATDTQYF. CDR3 bases: TGTGCCAGCAGCCCGGACAGGGCCACAGATACGCAGTATTTT.

The V call is TRBV5-5, the J call TRBJ2-7; TRBD1 might be the D (6 bases). Germline V lookup: CDR1 SGHKS, CDR2 YYEKEE (reference sequence). The CDR3 is 13 residues long. V was cut by 3 bases and J by 3 bases, with 10 bases left in between. The CDR3, as DNA: TGTGCCAGCAGCTCCACAGGGCTCTACGAGCAGTACTTC. Translation gives CASSSTGLYEQYF.

This chain uses TRBV7-8 with TRBJ2-1; perhaps TRBD1 as D (6 bases). The CDR3 consists of 15 residues. CDR1 and CDR2 (germline): SGHVS, FQNEAQ. V lost 1 base and J 5 bases, leaving 12 bases between the germline ends. In DNA form, the CDR3 reads TGTGCCAGCAGCTTAGGCAGGGGTGGTAACAATGAGCAGTTCTTC. Its protein is CASSLGRGGNNEQFF.

The gene calls are TRBV25-1 and TRBJ1-2, with 7 bases aligning to TRBD1. Germline values: CDR1 MGHDK, CDR2 SYGVNS. The CDR3 is 14 residues long. V lost 1 base and J lost 4; bases outside the gene matches: 3. This CDR3 reads CASSESRQGYGYTF. CDR3 bases: TGTGCCAGCAGTGAATCCCGACAGGGCTATGGCTACACCTTC.

This rearrangement joins TRBV5-5 to TRBJ1-6; no clear D. Germline loops: CDR1 SGHKS, CDR2 YYEKEE (reference sequence). Trimming pared 5 bases from V and 11 bases from J, leaving 14 bases between. The CDR3 contains 13 residues. CDR3 sequence: CASSILESAPLHF. CDR3 bases: TGTGCCAGCAGTATCCTGGAGTCGGCACCCCTCCACTTT.

V is TRBV7-9 and J is TRBJ2-5, with a possible D match to TRBD2 (6 bases). The CDR3 consists of 16 residues. CDR1 SEHNR and CDR2 FQNEAQ come from the germline V gene (reference sequence). V was trimmed by 5 bases and J by 4 bases, leaving 20 bases between them. The chain's CDR3 is CASSPLPRRGPETQYF. In DNA, the CDR3 is TGTGCCAGCAGCCCACTTCCCCGGCGGGGCCCAGAGACCCAGTACTTC. Complete variable domain (other parts from reference TRBV7-9 and TRBJ2-5): DTGVSQNPRHKITKRGQNVTFRCDPISEHNRLYWYRQTLGQGPEFLTYFQNEAQLEKSRLLSDRFSAERPKGSFSTLEIQRTEQGDSAMYLCASSPLPRRGPETQYFGPGTRLLVL.

To note about this clone: The same CDR3 is also encoded by other DNA sequences in this sample. This chain connects TRBV6-1 to TRBJ1-2, with unresolved D. V was cut by 6 bases and J by 8 bases, with 13 bases left in between. CDR3 size: 12 residues. Germline V gene data show CDR1 as MNHNS and CDR2 as SASEGT. The CDR3: CASRLQAYGYTF. In DNA, the CDR3 is TGTGCCAGCAGACTCCAGGCCTACGGCTACACCTTC.

This chain uses TRBV13 with TRBJ1-1; D is perhaps TRBD1 (5 bases). V lost 4 bases, J lost 1 base, and 7 bases lay in between. Germline V gene sequence: CDR1 PRHDT, CDR2 FYEKMQ (reference sequence). The CDR3 has 13 residues. The CDR3 protein is CASSWGQNTEAFF. CDR3 DNA sequence: TGTGCCAGCAGCTGGGGCCAGAACACTGAAGCTTTCTTT.

At least ten counts were recorded for this clone. This chain uses TRBV7-9 with TRBJ2-7; 8 bases align to TRBD1. The V and J ends lost 3 bases and 7 bases, in that order; junction bases with no gene match: 14. CDR3 length: 16 amino acids. Germline V lookup: CDR1 SEHNR, CDR2 FQNEAQ (reference sequence). The CDR3 region is CASSLVGQGPSREQYF. CDR3 nucleotides: TGTGCCAGCAGCTTGGTAGGACAGGGCCCGTCAAGGGAGCAGTACTTC. The entire variable domain, with the rest obtained from reference TRBV7-9 and TRBJ2-7, is as follows: DTGVSQNPRHKITKRGQNVTFRCDPISEHNRLYWYRQTLGQGPEFLTYFQNEAQLEKSRLLSDRFSAERPKGSFSTLEIQRTEQGDSAMYLCASSLVGQGPSREQYFGPGTRLTVT.

The V gene is TRBV5-1, the J gene TRBJ1-4, with D perhaps matching TRBD1 (6 bases). Germline V CDR1 and CDR2: SGHRS, YFSETQ. The V end was cut by 4 bases, the J end by 5 bases, with 15 bases between. The CDR3 extends over 15 amino acids. The CDR3 is CASSPNPGENEKLFF. The DNA for the CDR3 is TGCGCCAGCAGCCCGAACCCAGGGGAAAATGAAAAACTGTTTTTT.

This chain connects TRBV7-9 to TRBJ2-1, with a weak D call TRBD1 (5 bases). CDR1 and CDR2 (germline): SEHNR, FQNEAQ (reference sequence). The V end lost 4 bases, the J end lost 0 bases, and 16 bases lay between the germline ends. There are 17 residues in the CDR3. CDR3 amino acids: CASSSDLRQSSYNEQFF. For the CDR3, the DNA is TGTGCCAGCAGCTCCGACCTCCGACAGAGCTCCTACAATGAGCAGTTCTTC. Based on the CDR3 plus reference TRBV7-9 and TRBJ2-1, the full variable domain is DTGVSQNPRHKITKRGQNVTFRCDPISEHNRLYWYRQTLGQGPEFLTYFQNEAQLEKSRLLSDRFSAERPKGSFSTLEIQRTEQGDSAMYLCASSSDLRQSSYNEQFFGPGTRLTVL.

The chain recombines TRBV4-1 with TRBJ1-5; D is uncertain. Germline V lookup: CDR1 MGHRA, CDR2 YSYEKL. The CDR3 covers 13 residues. Trimming left V 0 bases short and J 0 bases short, with 0 bases between. CDR3 DNA: TGCGCCAGCAGCCAAGATAGCAATCAGCCCCAGCATTTT. It codes for CASSQDSNQPQHF.

The chain combines TRBV7-7 with TRBJ2-5; 7 bases agree with TRBD1. The CDR3 loop spans 14 amino acids. V gave up 5 bases and J gave up 2 bases; unmatched junction bases: 5. Germline assignment: CDR1 SSHAT and CDR2 FNYEAQ (reference sequence). DNA of the CDR3: TGTGCCAGCAGCCCAGAGACAGGGCAAGAGACCCAGTACTTC. Translation gives CASSPETGQETQYF.